This T cell receptor (beta chain) was profiled in a study of STAT5B mutations in CD4+ large granular lymphocyte leukemia. Study at large: Healthy donors showed HLA-associated enrichment of the CDR3 'QG' motif.

TCRdb's copy holds only in-frame clones and misses some; the assay was immunoSEQ multiplex PCR. Of around 31,000 clones listed, about three quarters are singletons. General study points: 25% of private leukemic clonotypes occurred rarely in other patients' non-leukemic repertoires.

To note about this clone: The antigen remains undetermined.

Specimen: CD4+ T cells from blood buffy coats. The TCR sequence derives from a human donor in good health.

The DNA for the CDR3 is TGTGCCACCAGCAGAGGCGACAGGGCTGGCTACACCTTC. Amino acid sequence: CATSRGDRAGYTF. The chain is built from TRBV15 and TRBJ1-2; TRBD1 matches at 7 bases. This CDR3 has 13 amino acids. V gave up 1 base and J gave up 7 bases; unmatched junction bases: 3. Germline CDR1 LNHNV, CDR2 YYDKDF (reference sequence).